This entry describes one T cell receptor (beta chain). This specimen comes from a study of OX40 agonist ivuxolimab in advanced cancers. Using immunoSEQ multiplex PCR, the repertoire was profiled, and TCRdb retains in-frame clones only, with some absent. The sample holds around 65,000 clones, around 93% seen once. This CDR3 is built from 15 residues. The germline V gene has CDR1 SNHLY and CDR2 FYNNEI. The V and J ends lost 4 bases and 0 bases, in that order; junction bases with no gene match: 3. V is TRBV2 and J is TRBJ2-1; 7 nucleotides line up with TRBD2. The origin of this receptor is an adult with an advanced solid tumor such as melanoma, head and neck, liver or kidney cancer. The sequenced sample was CD4+ or CD8+ T cells sorted from blood, obtained in a trial of the OX40 agonist ivuxolimab. CDR3 in DNA: TGTGCCAGCAGTGCTGGGACTACCTCCTACAATGAGCAGTTCTTC. Its translation: CASSAGTTSYNEQFF.